These T cell receptor beta chains were read from a single sample in a study of blood T cell repertoires in COVID-19. Generated by immunoSEQ multiplex PCR, the TCRdb table keeps only in-frame clones and is missing some. The repertoire holds roughly 80,000 clones, around 88% seen once, with 4.5% to 6% in the top ten. The sequenced sample was peripheral blood. The receptors here all came from a woman aged 80 or over with active or convalescent COVID-19. The CDR3 runs from the conserved cysteine through the conserved F or W. Fields, in order: clone size, J gene, D gene, CDR3 length, V gene, CDR3 DNA, CDR3 protein. D genes are given only for firm matches. Not all rows give a size; the values are once, few, many and, for expanded clones, a class.

clone size: -
J gene: TRBJ2-1
D gene: -
CDR3 length: 16
V gene: TRBV12-5
CDR3 DNA: TGTGCTAGTGGTTTGGTACTAGGCGGGACCGACAATGAGCAGTTCTTC
CDR3 protein: CASGLVLGGTDNEQFF

clone size: -
J gene: TRBJ2-2
D gene: TRBD2
CDR3 length: 15
V gene: TRBV6-6
CDR3 DNA: TGTGCCAGCAGTCCAGCGGGAGACAACACCGGGGAGCTGTTTTTT
CDR3 protein: CASSPAGDNTGELFF

clone size: -
J gene: TRBJ2-7
D gene: TRBD1
CDR3 length: 13
V gene: TRBV10-3
CDR3 DNA: TGTGCCATCGGAAGAGACAGGGCCTACGAGCAGTACTTC
CDR3 protein: CAIGRDRAYEQYF

clone size: -
J gene: TRBJ1-2
D gene: TRBD1
CDR3 length: 11
V gene: TRBV3-1/TRBV3-2
CDR3 DNA: TGTGCCAGCAGCACAGGGGTTGGCTACACCTTC
CDR3 protein: CASSTGVGYTF

clone size: -
J gene: TRBJ1-4
D gene: -
CDR3 length: 16
V gene: TRBV28
CDR3 DNA: TGTGCCAGCAGTTTCCCAGGACAAGCAACTAATGAAAAACTGTTTTTT
CDR3 protein: CASSFPGQATNEKLFF

clone size: -
J gene: TRBJ2-1
D gene: -
CDR3 length: 15
V gene: TRBV27
CDR3 DNA: TGTGCCAGCAGGATGGGGGGAGGGGGCTACAATGAGCAGTTCTTC
CDR3 protein: CASRMGGGGYNEQFF

clone size: -
J gene: TRBJ1-5
D gene: -
CDR3 length: 14
V gene: TRBV7-9
CDR3 DNA: TGTGCCAGCAGCTTAGAGGGGGTCAATCAGCCCCAGCATTTT
CDR3 protein: CASSLEGVNQPQHF

clone size: -
J gene: TRBJ2-7
D gene: -
CDR3 length: 14
V gene: TRBV18
CDR3 DNA: TGTGCCAGCTCACCAGTCCGCGATTCCTACGAGCAGTACTTC
CDR3 protein: CASSPVRDSYEQYF

clone size: -
J gene: TRBJ2-1
D gene: -
CDR3 length: 13
V gene: TRBV10-3
CDR3 DNA: TGTGCCATCAGTGAGACTAGAGACAATGAGCAGTTCTTC
CDR3 protein: CAISETRDNEQFF

clone size: -
J gene: TRBJ1-5
D gene: -
CDR3 length: 14
V gene: TRBV27
CDR3 DNA: TGTGCCAGCACCCTAAGCTATGGCAATCAGCCCCAGCATTTT
CDR3 protein: CASTLSYGNQPQHF

clone size: -
J gene: TRBJ1-1
D gene: TRBD1
CDR3 length: 15
V gene: TRBV7-9
CDR3 DNA: TGTGCCAGCAGCCGGGGACAGGGAATGAACACTGAAGCTTTCTTT
CDR3 protein: CASSRGQGMNTEAFF

clone size: -
J gene: TRBJ2-2
D gene: -
CDR3 length: 16
V gene: TRBV19
CDR3 DNA: TGTGCCAGTAGTGCTTACAGAGCAGCGAACACCGGGGAGCTGTTTTTT
CDR3 protein: CASSAYRAANTGELFF

clone size: -
J gene: TRBJ1-5
D gene: -
CDR3 length: 14
V gene: TRBV4-1
CDR3 DNA: TGCGCCAGCAGCCAAGAATCCCGGGGGCAGCCCCAGCATTTT
CDR3 protein: CASSQESRGQPQHF

clone size: -
J gene: TRBJ1-4
D gene: -
CDR3 length: 14
V gene: TRBV29-1
CDR3 DNA: TGCAGCGTTGGGGGGGACGGAACTAATGAAAAACTGTTTTTT
CDR3 protein: CSVGGDGTNEKLFF

clone size: -
J gene: TRBJ2-5
D gene: TRBD1
CDR3 length: 12
V gene: TRBV30
CDR3 DNA: TGTGCCTGGGGACAGGGTAGGGAGACCCAGTACTTC
CDR3 protein: CAWGQGRETQYF

clone size: -
J gene: TRBJ2-7
D gene: -
CDR3 length: 15
V gene: TRBV9
CDR3 DNA: TGTGCCAGCAGCGTCAGGGGGGACCTTACCTACGAGCAGTACTTC
CDR3 protein: CASSVRGDLTYEQYF

clone size: -
J gene: TRBJ2-5
D gene: TRBD2
CDR3 length: 16
V gene: TRBV15
CDR3 DNA: TGTGCCACCAGCAGAGATCCCCCAGGGAGGGGAGAGACCCAGTACTTC
CDR3 protein: CATSRDPPGRGETQYF

clone size: -
J gene: TRBJ2-2
D gene: TRBD2
CDR3 length: 16
V gene: TRBV7-2
CDR3 DNA: TGTGCCAGCAGCGAGCACGCTAGCGGGTCCACCGGGGAGCTGTTTTTT
CDR3 protein: CASSEHASGSTGELFF

clone size: once
J gene: TRBJ2-1
D gene: TRBD2
CDR3 length: 14
V gene: TRBV11-3
CDR3 DNA: TGTGCCAGCAGCTTTAGCGGGAGAGGGTATGAGCAGTTCTTC
CDR3 protein: CASSFSGRGYEQFF

clone size: -
J gene: TRBJ1-2
D gene: -
CDR3 length: 16
V gene: TRBV7-2
CDR3 DNA: TGTGCCAGCAGCTCACAAGAGGCCAGGGTGCACTATGGCTACACCTTC
CDR3 protein: CASSSQEARVHYGYTF

clone size: -
J gene: TRBJ2-1
D gene: TRBD2
CDR3 length: 13
V gene: TRBV7-2
CDR3 DNA: TGTGCCAGCAGCCCGCCCGCGAGCGGGAGAAACTTCTTC
CDR3 protein: CASSPPASGRNFF

clone size: -
J gene: TRBJ2-3
D gene: -
CDR3 length: 15
V gene: TRBV5-1
CDR3 DNA: TGCGCCAGCAGCTTGCGCGGGGTGAGCACAGATACGCAGTATTTT
CDR3 protein: CASSLRGVSTDTQYF

clone size: -
J gene: TRBJ2-7
D gene: -
CDR3 length: 14
V gene: TRBV24-1
CDR3 DNA: TGTGCCCAGGGGAGGGATCACAGAACCTACGAGCAGTACTTC
CDR3 protein: CAQGRDHRTYEQYF

clone size: few
J gene: TRBJ1-3
D gene: -
CDR3 length: 15
V gene: TRBV9
CDR3 DNA: TGTGCCAGCAGCCCCGGGGTGACCTCTGGAAACACCATATATTTT
CDR3 protein: CASSPGVTSGNTIYF

clone size: -
J gene: TRBJ2-2
D gene: -
CDR3 length: 15
V gene: TRBV30
CDR3 DNA: TGTGCCTGGAGTTCCGGGATCCCGGAATTGGGGGAGCTGTTTTTT
CDR3 protein: CAWSSGIPELGELFF

clone size: -
J gene: TRBJ2-3
D gene: TRBD2
CDR3 length: 15
V gene: TRBV3-1/TRBV3-2
CDR3 DNA: TGTGCCAGCAGCTCCCAACTAGCGGGTGGAGATACGCAGTATTTT
CDR3 protein: CASSSQLAGGDTQYF

clone size: -
J gene: TRBJ2-5
D gene: -
CDR3 length: 10
V gene: TRBV20-1
CDR3 DNA: TGCAGTGCTGCACTGGTGACCCAGTACTTC
CDR3 protein: CSAALVTQYF

clone size: -
J gene: TRBJ2-5
D gene: TRBD1
CDR3 length: 16
V gene: TRBV4-1
CDR3 DNA: TGCGCCAGCAGCCCTATAAGAGGTGGACAGGGCGAGACCCAGTACTTC
CDR3 protein: CASSPIRGGQGETQYF

clone size: -
J gene: TRBJ2-7
D gene: -
CDR3 length: 16
V gene: TRBV21-1
CDR3 DNA: TGTGCCAGCAGCAAGGGTTCCGGCAGGGGGCTCGACGAGCAGTACTTC
CDR3 protein: CASSKGSGRGLDEQYF

clone size: -
J gene: TRBJ1-5
D gene: -
CDR3 length: 17
V gene: TRBV28
CDR3 DNA: TGTGCCAGCAGTTTAATGGCCGCTTTTTCCCACAATCAGCCCCAGCATTTT
CDR3 protein: CASSLMAAFSHNQPQHF

clone size: -
J gene: TRBJ1-6
D gene: -
CDR3 length: 14
V gene: TRBV15
CDR3 DNA: TGTGCCACCAGCAAGAGCTCCTATAATTCACCCCTCCACTTT
CDR3 protein: CATSKSSYNSPLHF

clone size: -
J gene: TRBJ2-5
D gene: -
CDR3 length: 12
V gene: TRBV30
CDR3 DNA: TGTGCCTGGAGTAGGGGGGGGGAGACCCAGTACTTC
CDR3 protein: CAWSRGGETQYF

clone size: -
J gene: TRBJ2-7
D gene: -
CDR3 length: 14
V gene: TRBV5-1
CDR3 DNA: TGCGCCAGCAGCCTTAGACTCCAAACCTACGAGCAGTACTTC
CDR3 protein: CASSLRLQTYEQYF

clone size: -
J gene: TRBJ2-1
D gene: -
CDR3 length: 14
V gene: TRBV5-6
CDR3 DNA: TGTGCCAGCAGCTTAAGGGGAATCTACAATGAGCAGTTCTTC
CDR3 protein: CASSLRGIYNEQFF

clone size: -
J gene: TRBJ1-4
D gene: -
CDR3 length: 14
V gene: TRBV30
CDR3 DNA: TGTGCCTGGAGTGTTTCCTCAACTAATGAAAAACTGTTTTTT
CDR3 protein: CAWSVSSTNEKLFF

clone size: -
J gene: TRBJ2-1
D gene: -
CDR3 length: 16
V gene: TRBV7-9
CDR3 DNA: TGTGCCAGCAGCCCCCAGACTCCCCGGGGTTACAATGAGCAGTTCTTC
CDR3 protein: CASSPQTPRGYNEQFF

clone size: -
J gene: TRBJ1-5
D gene: TRBD1
CDR3 length: 15
V gene: TRBV10-3
CDR3 DNA: TGTGCCATCAGTAAGGACAGGAGTAGCAATCAGCCCCAGCATTTT
CDR3 protein: CAISKDRSSNQPQHF

clone size: few
J gene: TRBJ1-1
D gene: TRBD1
CDR3 length: 14
V gene: TRBV7-2
CDR3 DNA: TGTGCCAGCAGCCGTCAGGGGGGTAGGACTGAAGCTTTCTTT
CDR3 protein: CASSRQGGRTEAFF

clone size: -
J gene: TRBJ2-1
D gene: -
CDR3 length: 15
V gene: TRBV10-3
CDR3 DNA: TGTGCCATCAGTCGACTAGAACCCAACTACAATGAGCAGTTCTTC
CDR3 protein: CAISRLEPNYNEQFF

clone size: -
J gene: TRBJ1-2
D gene: -
CDR3 length: 14
V gene: TRBV7-9
CDR3 DNA: TGTGCCAGCAGCCGGGACACATCTAACTATGGCTACACCTTC
CDR3 protein: CASSRDTSNYGYTF

clone size: -
J gene: TRBJ1-1
D gene: -
CDR3 length: 15
V gene: TRBV5-1
CDR3 DNA: TGCGCCAGCAGCTTCGGGATGGGCCTAAACACTGAAGCTTTCTTT
CDR3 protein: CASSFGMGLNTEAFF

clone size: -
J gene: TRBJ2-4
D gene: TRBD2
CDR3 length: 13
V gene: TRBV5-6
CDR3 DNA: TGTGCCAGCAGCCCGGGGGGGCTAGCGGGAACGTACTTC
CDR3 protein: CASSPGGLAGTYF